Described below is a single TCR beta chain sequence and its context. Its antigen target is currently unknown. The input lacks base qualities; no much larger clone sits a single base away. The library came from the immunoSEQ multiplex PCR assay. The multiplex PCR relied on a mix of 60 forward primers for TCR Vbeta segments and 13 reverse primers for TCR Jbeta segments. The CDR3 region of rearranged TCR beta genes was amplified from genomic DNA with a multiplex PCR assay. On the Illumina HiSeq System, the amplified TCR beta libraries were sequenced as 87-base-pair reads. On the authors' methods: A later analysis tallied around 82 million unique TCR beta chains across the 666 repertoires, and some 10 million of those chains were shared by two or more donors. To remove PCR and sequencing errors, raw reads were error-corrected and collapsed into unique sequences using a nearest-neighbor algorithm that merged closely related sequences. CDR3 sequences were aligned to IMGT reference sequences to assign V, D and J gene segments. Each retained sequence needed at least a six-nucleotide match to both a V gene segment and a J gene segment. Rearrangements were classified as productive when the CDR3 lacked stop codons and remained in frame with V and J, and all other rearrangements were classified as non-productive. Following IMGT convention, CDR3 was defined as the stretch from the second conserved V-encoded cysteine to the conserved J-encoded phenylalanine. In an earlier analysis of roughly 580 of the donors, sequences lacking an unambiguous match to a single V gene segment were excluded. In an earlier analysis of several hundred of the donors, V segments were called functional above 56.7% productive rearrangements and were called segregating when the between-donor standard deviation exceeded 5%. A statistical classification framework was developed to diagnose cytomegalovirus status using the catalog of TCR beta chain sequences. In a later analysis, V and J genes were assigned by comparing TCR nucleotide sequences against IMGT/GENE-DB human TR gene sequences. The TCRdist pipeline was used in a later analysis to assign CDR3 sequences and most-parsimonious VDJ recombination scenarios. In a later analysis, each TCR beta chain was defined by its CDR3 amino acid sequence together with its V-gene family, and reads lacking a unique V-gene family were excluded. In a later analysis, nearly 600 highly shared, low-generation-probability nucleotide sequences were removed to address suspected cross-contamination and a sequencing artifact. A later analysis calculated a clonal expansion index for each public chain from normalized within-repertoire ranks of inferred template counts. In a later analysis, generation probabilities were computed using a VDJ recombination model fitted to out-of-frame rearrangements, and the results were checked against IGoR. In a later analysis, hypergeometric tests were used to score TCR-TCR, TCR-HLA and TCR-CMV co-occurrence, with a repertoire-size bias correction applied to TCR pairs. A later analysis estimated false discovery rates by permuting HLA or CMV assignments 20 times. A later analysis grouped co-occurring TCRs with DBSCAN, adding TCRdist sequence similarity when clustering within HLA-allele-positive subsets. Co-occurrence clustering excluded repertoires with fewer than 30,000 or more than 120,000 public chains, plus five with anomalous nucleotide sharing. This is the immuneACCESS table as TCRdb keeps it, with only in-frame sequences that have V and J called. A part of the clones is gone; compared with another copy, unresolved V genes explain less than half, and the rest is unexplained. V, J and clone size are taken as reported in that table, and D and trimming were inferred from the DNA itself. Present in this sample are around 180,000 clones, around 85% of which were seen just once. The top ten constitute 1% of the sample.

V ends up 2 bases short and J 3 bases short, with an unmatched junction base count of 3. Counted from cysteine to phenylalanine, this CDR3 has 15 amino acids. Kept here is only the CDR3 DNA, which spans 45 bases and is read in frame from base 1. According to the germline V gene (reference sequence), CDR1 reads MNHEY and CDR2 reads SMNVEV. The data originate from a study of cytomegalovirus exposure and HLA in healthy donors (dated by TCRdb to 2016 to 2017). Concerning the study at large: In an earlier analysis of several hundred of the donors, about 260 Gb of sequence data and 120 million or so unique TCR beta sequences from roughly 180 million T cells were reported. HLA typing covered class I and class II loci at four-digit resolution. In addition to the first cohort of about 650 subjects, a separate validation cohort of approximately 120 different subjects was used. The aim of the study was to test whether cataloging public T cell receptors could identify signatures of past pathogen exposure. Roughly 300 gigabases of sequencing data and about 92 million unique TCR sequences made up an early release that covered fewer than 650 HLA-typed donors. Every repertoire in the discovery cohort had been generated on one and the same sequencing platform. Donor age, sex, ethnicity and CMV serostatus were compiled together with the repertoire data. Four to six DR-DQ haplotypes were handled as single units for association and clustering, since linkage in the cohort was strong. The study combined high-throughput TCR immunosequencing, statistical association of individual TCRs with disease status, and machine learning to predict cytomegalovirus infection status. Typing coverage varied by locus: roughly 620-640 donors for A, B, C, DRB1 and DQB1; roughly 560 for DQA1; approximately 570 for DPA1; approximately 490 for DPB1. To decide whether each TCR beta V gene segment behaved as functional or pseudogenic, an earlier analysis of some 580 of the donors relied on high-throughput TCR beta sequencing. A later analysis re-examined previously published TCR beta repertoires from more than 550 donors and added high-resolution HLA genotyping to investigate patterns of TCR occurrence. Genome-wide SNP genotypes for about 55% of the roughly 670 donors were used in a later genetic analysis, which treated that subset as a discovery cohort. Of the roughly 400 genotyped donors, less than 85% were placed in the genetic ancestry cluster associated with self-reported Caucasian donors. Across roughly 420 genotyped donors of the cohort, an average of about 240,000 unique TCR beta nucleotide sequences per donor were sequenced, and 15% to 20% of those sequences were non-productive. Using immunosequencing, the study profiled T cell repertoires from roughly 650 subjects and related those repertoires to cytomegalovirus serostatus. In the later analysis, no new phenotypic data were used to find candidate immune exposures; instead, reliance was placed on TCR beta sequences and their occurrence across donors. Overall results and qualifications from the work: The cohort was sequenced for TCR beta chains only, and without alpha or paired-chain data the features that could be detected were limited. Because the 87-base-pair reads could not distinguish some IMGT-functional V segments, including TRBV6-2 and TRBV6-3, those segments were excluded. A later analysis reported that several top co-occurrence clusters appeared linked to parvovirus B19, influenza, CMV and Epstein-Barr virus. Most TCR sequences were observed very rarely across donors, whereas some public TCRs were present in many individuals. It was suggested by the authors that the approach could potentially be generalized to other disease states and immunological phenotypes. In an earlier analysis of fewer than 700 of the donors, most TCR beta V segments appeared in productive rearrangements about 90% or about 30% of the time, broadly matching IMGT annotations. CMV serostatus was the only immune exposure information available for the cohort. Because HLA typing was missing for some donors at each locus, association tests included only the typed subset. A few of the identified cytomegalovirus-associated TCR beta chains were confirmed in vitro to be specific for cytomegalovirus antigens. According to a later analysis, TCR association rates differed among HLA loci, with DRB1 alleles showing the most associated TCRs and HLA-C alleles showing the fewest. A group of highly shared sequence variants was considered likely to be a technical artifact of the sequencing pipeline. In both the original and validation cohorts, the classifier was reported to diagnose cytomegalovirus status with high specificity and sensitivity. Because counts were too low, roughly 16 rarely observed V segments, including chromosome 9 orphons, were excluded from the earlier analysis of around 590 of the donors. Specific HLA alleles were associated with over 15,000 TCR beta sequences at a false discovery rate of 0.05 in a later analysis. When HLA alleles, especially DR and DQ, strongly co-occurred, TCR associations were difficult to assign to individual alleles. According to a later genetic analysis, donors in an Asian-associated ancestry cluster had fewer N-insertions in productive TCRs than the roughly 670-donor mean. A further reported finding was that TCR beta sequences accurately predicted the HLA-A and HLA-B alleles for most subjects in the first cohort. In a later analysis, most CMV-associated TCR beta chains were found to appear HLA-restricted, with HLA associations seemingly driven largely by CMV exposure. Correlated functional status among segregating V segments might reflect linkage disequilibrium, but an unknown experimental factor could not be ruled out. Roughly uniform sequencing depth across donors was assumed in presence/absence analyses, although this assumption may not hold. In a later genetic analysis, a missense DCLRE1C variant was associated with V-gene and J-gene trimming of TCR beta chains, and the association was replicated in an independent cohort. In a later analysis, HLA-associated TCR beta chains showed more clonal expansion and lower generation probabilities than non-associated chains that were equally common. A total of roughly 160 TCR beta chains were listed by the study as associated with cytomegalovirus.

The cohort comprised some 730 healthy bone marrow donors. All cohort members were sampled while nominally healthy, although unrecorded immune exposures were likely present. The donor was CMV seronegative and belonged to the group of over 350 seronegative cohort members. Each donor provided a peripheral blood sample, and peripheral blood mononuclear cells were used for TCR beta sequencing. Genomic DNA extraction from the blood cell samples was performed with the Qiagen DNeasy Blood Extraction Kit. This TCR derives from a boy younger than 10 in good health and CMV-seronegative. Recombination linked TRBV27 to TRBJ2-1; the junction holds 8 bases that match TRBD2. Sequenced material: PBMCs. In nucleotides, the sequence is TGTGCCAGCAGTTTAATAACTAGCGGCTACAATGAGCAGTTCTTC. Its translation is CASSLITSGYNEQFF.